The 5 T cell receptor beta chains reported below all come from one sample, sequenced in a study of blood T cells in healthy people across ages. It was with a sample-barcoded 5' primer and a J-beta primer mix that a second PCR of about 6 to 12 cycles was run. MiXCR was run by TCRdb on the 5' RACE reads, yielding one entry per CDR3 protein. The repertoire holds 700,000 to 850,000 distinct CDR3 sequences, with around 36% as singletons. Sequences were obtained from blood. The receptors originated from a man between 18 and 35 years old in good health.

This chain joins TRBV2 and TRBJ2-6; 8 bases align to TRBD1. J gave up 2 bases and V 3 bases, and 3 bases lay outside the gene matches. From germline, CDR1 is SNHLY and CDR2 FYNNEI. The CDR3 spans 16 residues. CDR3 amino acids: CASSDGRGPGANVLTF. DNA of the CDR3: TGTGCCAGCAGTGACGGCAGGGGGCCTGGGGCCAACGTCCTGACTTTC.

This clonotype was seen many times. This sequence joins TRBV7-9 and TRBJ2-5, with D uncertain. This CDR3 region has 13 residues. The V gene lost 5 bases and the J gene lost 5 bases, with 12 bases spanning the gap. Germline V gene lookup returns CDR1 SEHNR and CDR2 FQNEAQ (reference sequence). CDR3 residues: CASSLDLKETQYF. The CDR3 DNA reads as TGTGCCAGCAGCCTCGACTTAAAGGAGACCCAGTACTTC. Full variable domain (rest looked up from reference TRBV7-9 and TRBJ2-5): DTGVSQNPRHKITKRGQNVTFRCDPISEHNRLYWYRQTLGQGPEFLTYFQNEAQLEKSRLLSDRFSAERPKGSFSTLEIQRTEQGDSAMYLCASSLDLKETQYFGPGTRLLVL.

V and J are TRBV29-1 and TRBJ2-5; D might be TRBD1 or TRBD2, each matching 6 bases. The J call may not be correct, given that the DNA end is closer to TRBJ2-1. Germline lookup yields CDR1 SQVTM and CDR2 ANQGSEA. This CDR3 is built from 14 residues. CDR3 sequence reads: CSVETGANQETQFF. In DNA form, the CDR3 reads TGCAGCGTTGAGACGGGGGCAAACCAAGAGACCCAGTTCTTC.

This clonotype was recorded once. Compared with germline, one end of the junction differs, possibly owing to a read error. This sequence joins TRBV7-8 and TRBJ2-3, with a tentative D call TRBD1 (6 bases). Germline V gives CDR1 SGHVS, CDR2 FQNEAQ. This CDR3 comprises 15 residues. Written as DNA, the CDR3 is TGTGCCGGCAGCCCCCAGGGGATTGGCGCAGATACGCAGTATTTT. Translation gives CAGSPQGIGADTQYF.

The chain carries TRBV14 and TRBJ2-1; D unclear. The CDR3 spans 11 residues. V was trimmed by 1 base and J by 10 bases, leaving 5 bases between them. CDR1 is SGHDN, CDR2 FVKESK, per germline. CDR3 DNA sequence: TGTGCCAGCAGCCAAGCTAGGGAGCAGTTCTTC. This gives the protein CASSQAREQFF.